Shown below are 32 T cell receptor beta chains from a single sample sequenced in a study of blood T cell repertoires in COVID-19 (dated by TCRdb to 2018 to 2021). Receptor amplification or capture employed the immunoSEQ multiplex PCR assay. The source is immuneACCESS, and TCRdb retained only in-frame sequences with V and J called. Part of the clones is not carried over; for the studies checked, unresolved V genes explain less than half of this, and the remainder is unexplained. This sample gives approximately 170,000 clones in total; 65% to 85% of them show up just once. Of the sample, 6% is held by the ten largest clones. Sequencing input: PBMCs or T cells enriched from blood (not recorded which). These receptors originate from a man aged 40-50 years who had recovered from COVID-19.

V gene TRBV6-5 combines with J gene TRBJ1-4, with 9 nucleotides matching TRBD1. Germline assignment: CDR1 MNHEY and CDR2 SVGAGI. With 2 bases clipped from V and 7 bases from J, the junction kept 2 bases outside the gene matches. CDR3 length: 14 residues. CDR3 loop: CASSYGTGSEKLFF. Written as DNA, the CDR3 is TGTGCCAGCAGTTACGGGACAGGGAGTGAAAAACTGTTTTTT.

The chain couples TRBV10-3 to TRBJ2-1; possibly TRBD1 for D (5 bases). V lost 4 bases and J lost 6, with 10 bases in between. Germline V gives CDR1 ENHRY, CDR2 SYGVKD. This CDR3 has 13 amino acids. CDR3 sequence (DNA): TGTGCCATCAGTGGTGGGGCCCGCAATGAGCAGTTCTTC. Translation: CAISGGARNEQFF.

V and J are TRBV10-3 and TRBJ1-2, with D perhaps TRBD1 (6 bases). CDR1 is ENHRY and CDR2 is SYGVKD in the germline V gene. Trimming stripped 7 bases from V and 2 bases from J, with 11 bases between. The CDR3 contains 13 residues. Here the CDR3 reads CAIIKDSNYGYTF. In nucleotides, the CDR3 is TGTGCCATCATTAAGGACAGCAACTATGGCTACACCTTC.

The chain couples TRBV5-1 to TRBJ1-3, with TRBD1 matching 12 bases. CDR1 and CDR2 (germline): SGHRS, YFSETQ. CDR3 length: 19 residues. The junction had 10 bases not matched to a gene; V was cut back by 3 bases and J by 0 bases. The CDR3 spells CASSWGQGATSYSGNTIYF. The CDR3 nucleotides read TGCGCCAGCAGCTGGGGACAGGGGGCCACCTCGTACTCTGGAAACACCATATATTTT.

The sample holds one count of this clone. The V gene is TRBV5-6, the J gene TRBJ2-2; 8 bases match TRBD2. Losses at the gene ends were 4 bases for V and 4 bases for J; bases not matched to a gene: 6. The CDR3 runs to 15 residues. Germline CDR1 reads SGHDT; CDR2 reads YYEEEE. The chain's CDR3 is CASSPHGGGTGELFF. As DNA, the CDR3 is TGTGCCAGCAGCCCGCACGGGGGGGGCACCGGGGAGCTGTTTTTT.

The V gene is TRBV7-9, the J gene TRBJ1-2; 9 bases line up with TRBD1. There are 15 residues in the CDR3. Germline V gene sequence: CDR1 SEHNR, CDR2 FQNEAQ (reference sequence). Trimming took 3 bases from V and 5 from J; bases not matched to a gene: 7. CDR3: CASSFGGQGLYGYTF. The CDR3 DNA follows: TGTGCCAGCAGCTTTGGGGGACAGGGACTTTATGGCTACACCTTC.

The chain has TRBV29-1 and TRBJ1-1, with a weak D call TRBD1 (5 bases). This CDR3 is built from 13 residues. Germline-derived CDR1 and CDR2 are SQVTM and ANQGSEA. With 6 bases removed from V and 5 bases from J, the gap between germline ends came to 16 bases. CDR3 residues: CSVEGLRGTEAFF. CDR3 coding DNA: TGCAGCGTCGAGGGACTTCGCGGGACTGAAGCTTTCTTT. Variable domain in full (rest from reference TRBV29-1 and TRBJ1-1): SAVISQKPSRDICQRGTSLTIQCQVDSQVTMMFWYRQQPGQSLTLIATANQGSEATYESGFVIDKFPISRPNLTFSTLTVSNMSPEDSSIYLCSVEGLRGTEAFFGQGTRLTVV.

The chain employs TRBV14 and TRBJ1-4, with D perhaps TRBD1 (6 bases). Germline CDR1 and CDR2: SGHDN and FVKESK. V lost 4 bases and J lost 7, with 10 bases in between. The CDR3 spans 13 residues. The CDR3 nucleotides are TGTGCCAGCAGCCGGGACACAGTTGAAAAACTGTTTTTT. Protein product: CASSRDTVEKLFF.

The chain joins TRBV4-2 to TRBJ1-1; D uncertain. Between the trimmed V and J ends, which lost 0 bases and 6 bases, there was a span of 11 bases. Germline V CDR1 and CDR2: LGHNA, YNFKEQ. CDR3 length: 14 residues. The CDR3, as DNA: TGTGCCAGCAGCCAAGAAGAATTAGTGGCTGAAGCTTTCTTT. Translating it yields CASSQEELVAEAFF.

In DNA form, the CDR3 reads TGTGCCAGCTCACCAACCCAGGGTAACACTGAAGCTTTCTTT. The encoded protein is CASSPTQGNTEAFF. This chain connects TRBV18 to TRBJ1-1; a possible D gene is TRBD1 (5 bases). The germline V gene has CDR1 KGHSH and CDR2 LQKENI. CDR3 length: 14 amino acids. V dropped 2 bases and J dropped 2 bases, with 9 bases sitting between them.

The rearrangement uses TRBV6-5 and TRBJ1-2; the D gene is possibly TRBD1 (6 bases). The ends were cut back, 6 bases at V and 6 bases at J, with 17 bases in the middle. Germline CDR1 reads MNHEY; CDR2 reads SVGAGI. The CDR3 has 14 residues. The CDR3 nucleotides are TGTGCCAGCAGGAGACAGGTCCTTCCAGATGGCTACACCTTC. Translated: CASRRQVLPDGYTF.

This chain uses TRBV11-2 with TRBJ1-1; TRBD1 matches 8 bases. Germline CDR1 is SGHAT and CDR2 is FQNNGV. V trimming: 0 bases; J trimming: 5 bases; junction bases outside the gene matches: 11. CDR3 length equals 17 residues. This chain's CDR3 is CASSLEMAPQGGTEAFF. In nucleotides, the CDR3 is TGTGCCAGCAGCTTAGAAATGGCCCCACAGGGGGGGACTGAAGCTTTCTTT.

This rearrangement joins TRBV6-6 to TRBJ2-2, with 7 nucleotides matching TRBD1. V was pared by 8 bases and J by 6 bases, with 9 bases of the junction left unmatched. Germline CDR1 reads MNHNY; CDR2 reads SVGAGI (reference sequence). The CDR3 totals 14 residues. The CDR3 loop is CASAWDRTSGELFF. The DNA of the CDR3 is TGTGCCAGCGCCTGGGACAGAACCTCCGGGGAGCTGTTTTTT.

The V gene is TRBV18, the J gene TRBJ1-3; 7 nucleotides agree with TRBD1. The CDR3 contains 13 residues. With V trimmed by 6 bases and J by 2 bases, 1 base remained unmatched. CDR1 is KGHSH, CDR2 LQKENI, per germline. The CDR3 protein is CASSQGAGNTIYF. The CDR3, as DNA: TGTGCCAGCTCTCAGGGGGCTGGAAACACCATATATTTT.

The chain uses TRBV24-1 and TRBJ2-1; D possibly corresponds to TRBD2 (6 bases). Germline loops: CDR1 KGHDR, CDR2 SFDVKD. The CDR3 has 15 residues. V was cut by 5 bases and J by 4 bases, with 14 bases left in between. CDR3 sequence reads: CATSAGVVGYNEQFF. The CDR3 DNA reads as TGTGCCACCAGTGCGGGGGTGGTCGGGTACAATGAGCAGTTCTTC.

This chain links TRBV13 with TRBJ1-4; TRBD1 aligns across 7 bases. The V segment lost 3 bases and the J segment 5 bases; nucleotides outside the gene matches: 0. CDR3 length: 13 amino acids. The germline CDR1 and CDR2 sequences are PRHDT and FYEKMQ (reference sequence). CDR3 protein: CASSLTGNEKLFF. CDR3 bases: TGTGCCAGCAGCTTGACAGGGAATGAAAAACTGTTTTTT.

The V and J genes are TRBV12-2 and TRBJ2-7; the D call TRBD1 from the table was never checked on the DNA. TRBV12-2 is assigned pseudogene status. The CDR3 consists of 15 residues. CDR3 residues: CASRSRRGTDYEQYF. In DNA form, the CDR3 reads TGTGCAAGTCGCTCCCGAAGGGGGACAGACTACGAGCAGTACTTC.

The sample holds one count of this clone. The genes are TRBV7-9 and TRBJ2-3, with 7 nucleotides matching TRBD1. CDR1 and CDR2 (germline): SEHNR, FQNEAQ (reference sequence). This CDR3 region has 14 residues. With 2 bases clipped from V and 3 bases from J, the junction kept 2 bases outside the gene matches. The CDR3 region is CASSLSQGTDTQYF. The CDR3 DNA reads TGTGCCAGCAGCTTATCACAGGGGACAGATACGCAGTATTTT.

This clone was seen a handful of times. V gene TRBV30 combines with J gene TRBJ1-1, with 8 bases lining up with TRBD1. Germline V gene lookup returns CDR1 GTSNPN and CDR2 SVGIG (reference sequence). With 3 bases clipped from V and 1 base from J, the junction kept 4 bases outside the gene matches. The CDR3 is 14 amino acids. The CDR3 region is CAWSAGTGNTEAFF. CDR3 DNA: TGTGCCTGGAGCGCCGGGACAGGGAACACTGAAGCTTTCTTT.

J is TRBJ1-5 and V is TRBV6-6; weak D call: TRBD1 (6 bases). The CDR3 is 16 amino acids. Germline V gene sequence: CDR1 MNHNY, CDR2 SVGAGI (reference sequence). V was clipped by 7 bases and J by 2 bases, with 18 bases between them. This chain's CDR3 is CASKTGSDSGNQPQHF. The CDR3 nucleotides read TGTGCCAGCAAAACAGGGTCTGATTCGGGCAATCAGCCCCAGCATTTT.

The V call is TRBV5-1, the J call TRBJ2-3, with TRBD2 matching 7 bases. The CDR3 extends over 13 amino acids. V was pared by 4 bases and J by 4 bases, with 3 bases of the junction left unmatched. Germline-derived CDR1 and CDR2 are SGHRS and YFSETQ. The CDR3 DNA reads TGCGCCAGCAGCCTAGGGAGGGCAGATACGCAGTATTTT. Its protein product is CASSLGRADTQYF.

This clone has just a few counts. V and J are TRBV18 and TRBJ2-3, with D uncertain. This CDR3 is built from 17 residues. The ends were cut back, 1 base at V and 2 bases at J, with 16 bases in the middle. Germline values: CDR1 KGHSH, CDR2 LQKENI. The CDR3 protein is CASSPLSSLGNTDTQYF. The DNA for the CDR3 is TGTGCCAGCTCACCACTTTCTTCCCTAGGCAACACAGATACGCAGTATTTT.

The chain has TRBV3-1 (or the pseudogene TRBV3-2) and TRBJ1-2, with 11 bases identical to TRBD1. The CDR3 runs to 14 residues. V was pared by 3 bases and J by 4 bases, with 1 base of the junction left unmatched. Germline loops: CDR1 LGHDT, CDR2 YNNKEL (reference sequence). CDR3 region: CASSQGTGGYGYTF. CDR3 in DNA: TGTGCCAGCAGCCAGGGGACAGGGGGCTATGGCTACACCTTC.

The rearrangement joins TRBV3-1 (or the pseudogene TRBV3-2) to TRBJ2-5; D is unresolved. The V end was cut by 0 bases, the J end by 5 bases, with 4 bases between. The length of the CDR3 is 12 residues. The V gene's germline CDR1 is LGHDT and CDR2 YNNKEL (reference sequence). In nucleotides, the CDR3 is TGTGCCAGCAGCCAAGAAGCGGAGACCCAGTACTTC. The encoded protein is CASSQEAETQYF.

The V call is TRBV5-1, the J call TRBJ1-2; D gene uncertain. Germline CDR1 reads SGHRS; CDR2 reads YFSETQ. The V end lost 4 bases, the J end lost 3 bases, and 10 bases lay between the germline ends. This CDR3 contains 13 residues. Here the CDR3 DNA reads TGCGCCAGCAGCCTGTCTCGAGACTATGGCTACACCTTC. It encodes CASSLSRDYGYTF.

The chain employs TRBV4-1 and TRBJ1-5, with TRBD1 as a possible D gene (6 bases). Trimming left V 4 bases short and J 7 bases short, with 17 bases between. Germline CDR1 is MGHRA and CDR2 is YSYEKL. The CDR3 is 15 residues long. The CDR3 DNA follows: TGCGCCAGCAGCCTAGAAGGGGGGGCTAGGCAGCCCCAGCATTTT. Translation: CASSLEGGARQPQHF.

The rearrangement joins TRBV27 to TRBJ2-3; D is possibly TRBD1 (6 bases). Trimming stripped 5 bases from V and 2 bases from J, with 17 bases between. The CDR3 runs to 16 residues. CDR1 and CDR2 (germline): MNHEY, SMNVEV (reference sequence). This CDR3 reads CASSRLWDKITDTQYF. As DNA, the CDR3 is TGTGCCAGCAGTAGGTTATGGGACAAGATCACAGATACGCAGTATTTT.

V and J are TRBV27 and TRBJ1-1, with 9 bases aligning to TRBD1. The length of the CDR3 is 17 residues. The V gene end was trimmed by 2 bases and the J gene end by 1 base; junction bases not matched to a gene: 8. Germline V gene data show CDR1 as MNHEY and CDR2 as SMNVEV (reference sequence). The CDR3 is CASSLLTGGAGNTEAFF. CDR3 DNA sequence: TGTGCCAGCAGTTTACTCACAGGGGGCGCGGGGAACACTGAAGCTTTCTTT.

J is TRBJ2-7 and V is TRBV2; 11 bases are shared with TRBD1. Germline V gene data show CDR1 as SNHLY and CDR2 as FYNNEI. V was pared by 11 bases and J by 7 bases, with 13 bases of the junction left unmatched. The CDR3 is 14 amino acids. The CDR3 sequence is CAGSRDRGTGEQYF. CDR3 coding DNA: TGTGCCGGTTCCCGGGACAGGGGGACGGGGGAGCAGTACTTC.

This clone turned up a few times. The chain uses TRBV25-1 and TRBJ1-3, with no clear D. The V and J ends lost 0 bases and 0 bases respectively, with 9 bases between them. The CDR3 consists of 16 residues. Germline CDR1 is MGHDK and CDR2 is SYGVNS. CDR3 residues: CASSEYGRSSGNTIYF. The CDR3 DNA is TGTGCCAGCAGTGAATATGGCAGATCCTCTGGAAACACCATATATTTT.

The chain has TRBV6-1 and TRBJ2-5; possible D gene TRBD2, 6 bases. This CDR3 contains 14 residues. Germline CDR1 reads MNHNS; CDR2 reads SASEGT. Trimming pared 3 bases from V and 5 bases from J, leaving 13 bases between. DNA of the CDR3: TGTGCCAGCAGTGAGTGGGGCGGGGCGGAGACCCAGTACTTC. Translating gives CASSEWGGAETQYF.

The sample holds one count of this clone. The chain is built from TRBV7-8 and TRBJ1-2, with 8 bases fitting TRBD1. Trimming took 4 bases from V and 4 from J; bases not matched to a gene: 8. CDR1 is SGHVS and CDR2 is FQNEAQ in the germline V gene. This CDR3 comprises 15 residues. The CDR3 nucleotides read TGTGCCAGCAGCTCCGGGACAGGTGGGGCCTATGGCTACACCTTC. Translation gives CASSSGTGGAYGYTF.